This TCR beta chain is from a study of T cells expressing NK-cell markers (dated by TCRdb to about 2020). General notes on the study: Three sorted T-cell subsets (CD3+CD56+NKG2C+, CD3+CD56+NKG2C- and CD3+CD56-NKG2C+) from roughly 8 donors had their TCR beta-chain repertoires profiled. Among the eight sequenced donors, seven were HCMV-seropositive and one was HCMV-seronegative. Randomly selected healthy volunteers, three men and five women, were used as the eight sequenced donors. Libraries were sequenced as 2 x 150 bp reads on Illumina HiSeq 2000/2500, MiSeq or NextSeq.

TCRdb shows the sequencer as Illumina HiSeq 2000. The TCR beta cDNA libraries were made using 5'RACE template switching, a step that added both a universal primer site and unique molecular identifiers. Synthesis of cDNA was primed from the TCR beta constant segment and was followed by two consecutive PCR amplification steps. The study's processing was this. MIGEC handled demultiplexing of the reads and grouping by UMI, while MiTCR was used to assemble and quantify clonotypes. To exclude erroneous sequences, only TCR cDNA sequences supported by at least two reads were retained. The tcR package was used for downstream repertoire analysis, and clonotypes were matched across fractions by CDR3 nucleotide sequence plus V segment. VDJmatch was used to annotate antigen specificity against VDJdb, with one amino acid substitution in CDR3 permitted. Each entry corresponds to one CDR3 protein sequence from reads that TCRdb reprocessed, and DNA is not given. The V and J calls and clone size come from TCRdb's table, not from the authors' own analysis. This specimen's table enumerates some 460,000 distinct CDR3 sequences. The top ten clones comprise approximately 1.4% of the sample.

Note on this clonotype: Its recognized antigen is unknown.

On the study overall, not on this receptor specifically: Those dominant clonotypes were again the most abundant among CD3+CD56-NKG2C+ cells in four donors, at about 28.3-65%. In several donors, the dominant CD3+CD56+NKG2C+ clonotypes were among the top 10 CD8+ clonotypes and accounted for about 1.0-7.5% of CD8+ T cells. It remained unclear whether the expanded NKG2C-expressing T cell clones were specific for HCMV antigens.

HCMV serostatus was determined by detecting HCMV-specific IgG in serum with a commercial ELISA kit. Ficoll density gradient centrifugation was used to isolate peripheral blood mononuclear cells from blood. The sequence came from a woman aged 50 to 60 in good health. Donor details come from another sample of the same person, matched by shared clones. Sequencing was done on a sample of blood T cells: a sorted CD56 or NKG2C T cell subset, CD4+ or CD8+ T cells, or bulk PBMC T cells (not recorded which).

CDR3 reads: CSARDQGRSTDTQYF. The rearrangement combines TRBV20-1 with TRBJ2-3; TCRdb indicates TRBD1, and absent DNA this call remains unverified. The CDR1 and CDR2 encoded by the germline V gene (reference sequence) are DFQATT and SNEGSKA. There are 15 amino acids in the CDR3, from cysteine to phenylalanine inclusive. Nucleotide data are not available.